The rows below give T cell receptor beta chains drawn from one sample of a study of blood T cells in healthy people across ages. TCRdb passed the 5' RACE reads through MiXCR, listing each CDR3 protein once. The sample records 800,000 or so distinct CDR3 sequences, around 62% being singletons. The source material was blood. The receptors stem from a man aged 25-45 years in good health. The CDR3 runs from the conserved cysteine through the conserved F or W. D genes are given only for firm matches. For some rows the clone size is stated as once, few or many, or as a class when expanded; others skip it.

TRBV12-3/TRBV12-4	few	TRBJ1-4	.	15	TGTGCCAGCAGGCCCACCAGATCAACCAATGAAAAACTGTTTTTT	CASRPTRSTNEKLFF
TRBV6-5	.	TRBJ1-6	.	13	TGTGCCAGCAGTTACTCGATGCTTTCACCCCTCCACTTT	CASSYSMLSPLHF
TRBV3-1	.	TRBJ1-6	.	14	TGTGCCAGCAGCCAAGTTACGGTCAATTCACCCCTCCACTTT	CASSQVTVNSPLHF
TRBV28	.	TRBJ2-3	TRBD1	15	TGTGCCAGCAGTACCCGTCGAGGGGGCGAAGATACGCAGTATTTT	CASSTRRGGEDTQYF
TRBV7-7	once	TRBJ2-1	TRBD1	15	TGTGCTAGCAGCTCAGGGACAGGGCATCTGGGTGAGCAGTTCTTC	CASSSGTGHLGEQFF
TRBV2	few	TRBJ2-7	.	14	TGTGCCAGCAGGGGGGGTTCCTTCTCCTACGAGCAGTACTTC	CASRGGSFSYEQYF
TRBV7-2	.	TRBJ2-1	.	14	TGTGCCAGCAGCTTCTATGGCGGATACAATGAGCAGTTCTTC	CASSFYGGYNEQFF
TRBV12-3/TRBV12-4	.	TRBJ2-5	TRBD2	18	TGTGCCAGCAGTGCCGGGACTAGCGGGGCGGACATTCAAGAGACCCAGTACTTC	CASSAGTSGADIQETQYF
TRBV5-1	.	TRBJ2-1	TRBD2	18	TGCGCCAGCAGCTTGGCCCCTAGCGGCCTTTTGGTGAACAATGAGCAGTTCTTC	CASSLAPSGLLVNNEQFF
TRBV6-2/TRBV6-3	.	TRBJ2-4	.	13	TGTGCCACCGAATGGAAGAGGGGAAACATTCAGTACTTC	CATEWKRGNIQYF
TRBV2	.	TRBJ2-1	.	13	TGTGCCAGCAGACCAAGCCCCTACAATGAGCAGTTCTTC	CASRPSPYNEQFF
TRBV7-2	.	TRBJ2-2	.	13	TGTCCCAGCAGCTTAGACTTCGCCGGGGAGCCGTTTTTT	CPSSLDFAGEPFF
TRBV12-3/TRBV12-4	few	TRBJ2-1	.	13	TGTGCCAGCAGTGACCTTGCATACAATGAGCAGTTCTTC	CASSDLAYNEQFF